The 16 T cell receptor beta chains below all came from one sample that was sequenced in a study of T cell responses to AZD1222 COVID-19 vaccine. Using immunoSEQ multiplex PCR, the repertoire was profiled, and TCRdb retains in-frame clones only, with some absent. The profile shows roughly 96,000 clones, around 89% of them singletons. Sequencing was performed on peripheral blood, taken on day 0 of AZD1222 vaccination. These TCRs come from an adult in good health.

The chain couples TRBV12-3 or TRBV12-4 to TRBJ1-4; no clear D. The germline V and J ends were trimmed by 3 bases and 8 bases, with 4 bases remaining between them. This CDR3 is 11 amino acids long. CDR3 residues: CASSFAEKLFF. The CDR3, as DNA: TGTGCCAGCAGTTTCGCCGAAAAACTGTTTTTT.

The rearrangement uses TRBV30 and TRBJ1-2, with D maybe TRBD1 (6 bases). The germline gives CDR1 GTSNPN, CDR2 SVGIG (reference sequence). Deletions cut 0 bases from V and 8 bases from J, with 13 bases between. The CDR3 length is 13 residues. In DNA form, the CDR3 reads TGTGCCTGGAGTGTAAGGGGGAACGGAGGCTACACCTTC. Translating it yields CAWSVRGNGGYTF.

This clone was recorded once. V gene TRBV2 combines with J gene TRBJ2-1, with D perhaps matching TRBD1 or TRBD2 (5 bases each). V was clipped by 1 base and J by 7 bases, with 14 bases between them. Looked up from germline, CDR1 is SNHLY and CDR2 is FYNNEI. The length of the CDR3 is 15 residues. The CDR3 loop reads CASSEGRGLRNEQFF. In DNA, the CDR3 is TGTGCCAGCAGTGAAGGTCGGGGCCTAAGGAATGAGCAGTTCTTC. Variable domain in full (rest from reference TRBV2 and TRBJ2-1): EPEVTQTPSHQVTQMGQEVILRCVPISNHLYFYWYRQILGQKVEFLVSFYNNEISEKSEIFDDQFSVERPDGSNFTLKIRSTKLEDSAMYFCASSEGRGLRNEQFFGPGTRLTVL.

The CDR3 DNA reads as TGTGCCAGCAGCTTGCCTATAGTTGGTTCTGGAAACACCATATATTTT. It specifies CASSLPIVGSGNTIYF. The V call is TRBV5-5, the J call TRBJ1-3; D gene uncertain. Germline V CDR1 and CDR2: SGHKS, YYEKEE (reference sequence). CDR3 size: 16 residues. Trimming removed 1 base from V and 1 base from J, with 12 bases in between. The full variable domain, completed using reference TRBV5-5 and TRBJ1-3, is DAGVTQSPTHLIKTRGQQVTLRCSPISGHKSVSWYQQVLGQGPQFIFQYYEKEERGRGNFPDRFSARQFPNYSSELNVNALLLGDSALYLCASSLPIVGSGNTIYFGEGSWLTVV.

The rearrangement links TRBV10-2 to TRBJ1-6; D might be TRBD1 (6 bases). Germline CDR1 WSHSY, CDR2 SAAADI. Trimming pared 3 bases from V and 3 bases from J, leaving 12 bases between. The CDR3 length is 16 residues. The CDR3 protein is CASSERGQNYNSPLHF. The DNA for the CDR3 is TGCGCCAGCAGTGAAAGAGGACAGAACTATAATTCACCCCTCCACTTT.

This chain links TRBV10-3 with TRBJ2-2, with a weak D call TRBD1 (7 bases). Germline assignment: CDR1 ENHRY and CDR2 SYGVKD. Trimming left V 4 bases short and J 1 base short, with 10 bases between. This CDR3 is built from 15 residues. The CDR3 reads CAISAQGGNTGELFF. In nucleotides, the CDR3 is TGTGCCATCAGTGCCCAGGGGGGGAACACCGGGGAGCTGTTTTTT.

The genes are TRBV12-2 and TRBJ2-7; the D segment call TRBD2 is taken from the table without a DNA check. TRBV12-2 is a known pseudogene. The CDR3 is 14 residues long. CDR3 loop: CASRCAGRSYEQYF. The CDR3 bases are TGTGCAAGTCGCTGCGCGGGCAGATCCTACGAGCAGTACTTC.

V usage is TRBV28 and J usage is TRBJ1-5, with 7 bases aligning to TRBD1. Germline lookup yields CDR1 MDHEN and CDR2 SYDVKM. CDR3 length: 14 residues. Trimming removed 10 bases from V and 3 bases from J; junction bases left unmatched: 9. CDR3 residues: CATSLGQDNQPQHF. For the CDR3, the DNA is TGTGCCACCTCACTTGGACAGGACAATCAGCCCCAGCATTTT.

The chain links TRBV4-2 to TRBJ2-7; no firm D call. Between the trimmed V and J ends, which lost 0 bases and 2 bases, there was a span of 11 bases. In germline, CDR1 is LGHNA, CDR2 YNFKEQ. The CDR3 is 15 residues long. The chain's CDR3 is CASSQDPGQTYEQYF. The DNA for the CDR3 is TGTGCCAGCAGCCAAGATCCTGGGCAGACCTACGAGCAGTACTTC.

J is TRBJ1-2 and V is TRBV19; D is ambiguous. V lost 4 bases, J lost 10 bases, and 13 bases lay in between. Germline CDR1 reads LNHDA; CDR2 reads SQIVND (reference sequence). This CDR3 spans 12 amino acids. The CDR3 protein is CASSTETGHYTF. The CDR3 DNA is TGTGCCAGTAGTACAGAGACCGGCCACTACACCTTC. The complete variable domain, with remaining parts taken from reference TRBV19 and TRBJ1-2, reads DGGITQSPKYLFRKEGQNVTLSCEQNLNHDAMYWYRQDPGQGLRLIYYSQIVNDFQKGDIAEGYSVSREKKESFPLTVTSAQKNPTAFYLCASSTETGHYTFGSGTRLTVV.

The chain uses TRBV2 and TRBJ1-1; D gene ambiguous. CDR1 SNHLY and CDR2 FYNNEI come from the germline V gene. V dropped 3 bases and J dropped 3 bases, with 14 bases sitting between them. The CDR3 extends over 15 amino acids. The CDR3 DNA follows: TGTGCCAGCAGTGACATTCGTCCCGGGGACACTGAAGCTTTCTTT. Protein product: CASSDIRPGDTEAFF. The entire variable domain, with the rest obtained from reference TRBV2 and TRBJ1-1, is as follows: EPEVTQTPSHQVTQMGQEVILRCVPISNHLYFYWYRQILGQKVEFLVSFYNNEISEKSEIFDDQFSVERPDGSNFTLKIRSTKLEDSAMYFCASSDIRPGDTEAFFGQGTRLTVV.

The genes are TRBV18 and TRBJ2-7; the match to TRBD2 covers 15 bases. Germline V gene lookup returns CDR1 KGHSH and CDR2 LQKENI. V was clipped by 3 bases and J by 7 bases; unmatched bases: 1. This CDR3 region has 14 residues. Written as DNA, the CDR3 is TGTGCCAGCTCACCGGGACTAGCGGGGGGAGAGCAGTACTTC. It yields the protein CASSPGLAGGEQYF.

This rearrangement joins TRBV7-6 to TRBJ2-7; 8 bases fit TRBD1. The CDR3 runs to 15 residues. Germline CDR1 SGHVS, CDR2 FNYEAQ. Trimming took 5 bases from V and 4 from J; bases not matched to a gene: 10. This CDR3 reads CASSPQMDRVYEQYF. The CDR3 nucleotides read TGTGCCAGCAGCCCCCAGATGGACAGGGTTTACGAGCAGTACTTC. The whole variable domain, remainder taken from reference TRBV7-6 and TRBJ2-7, is GAGVSQSPRYKVTKRGQDVALRCDPISGHVSLYWYRQALGQGPEFLTYFNYEAQQDKSGLPNDRFSAERPEGSISTLTIQRTEQRDSAMYRCASSPQMDRVYEQYFGPGTRLTVT.

The CDR3 DNA is TGTGCCAGCAGTTATAGTGGGGCAGATACGCAGTATTTT. This gives the protein CASSYSGADTQYF. This chain joins TRBV6-6 and TRBJ2-3; the D is unclear. Trimming shortened V by 3 bases and J by 4 bases, and 8 bases separated the two germline ends. The germline CDR1 and CDR2 sequences are MNHNY and SVGAGI (reference sequence). The CDR3 spans 13 residues.

V and J are TRBV19 and TRBJ1-1, with a weak D call TRBD1 (5 bases). Germline assignment: CDR1 LNHDA and CDR2 SQIVND (reference sequence). The CDR3 is 14 residues long. The ends were cut back, 7 bases at V and 4 bases at J, with 16 bases in the middle. CDR3 region: CASTPGGVRTEAFF. The CDR3 DNA reads TGTGCCAGTACCCCCGGGGGGGTTCGCACTGAAGCTTTCTTT.

The sample holds one count of this clone. V is TRBV6-2 or TRBV6-3 and J is TRBJ1-5; 7 bases are shared with TRBD1. Germline assignment: CDR1 MNHEY and CDR2 SVGEGT. Unmatched junction bases numbered 10, after V lost 5 bases and J lost 6 bases. CDR3 length: 15 amino acids. The CDR3 reads CASSGGGRGVQPQHF. The CDR3 DNA reads as TGTGCCAGCAGTGGGGGTGGCAGGGGGGTTCAGCCCCAGCATTTT.